These 8 T cell receptor beta chains came from one sample sequenced in a study of blood T cell repertoires in COVID-19. TCRdb's table, derived via immunoSEQ multiplex PCR, lists solely in-frame clones and lacks some. The table has about 110,000 clones, about 79% seen once; the top ten hold 5% to 7.5%. The sequencing input was peripheral blood. The receptors stem from a man aged 80 or over with COVID-19, enrolled during active disease.

This clone was picked up a small number of times. The chain recombines TRBV6-2 or TRBV6-3 with TRBJ1-2; D is unresolved. The germline V and J ends were trimmed by 5 bases and 0 bases, with 10 bases remaining between them. Germline CDR1 reads MNHEY; CDR2 reads SVGEGT. The CDR3 is made up of 14 amino acids. CDR3 sequence: CASSRTPPNYGYTF. The CDR3 coding sequence is TGTGCCAGCAGTCGGACTCCACCTAACTATGGCTACACCTTC.

This chain joins TRBV7-6 and TRBJ2-7; D call uncertain. The CDR3 is 13 residues long. The V end was cut by 0 bases, the J end by 3 bases, with 6 bases between. Germline-derived CDR1 and CDR2 are SGHVS and FNYEAQ. The CDR3 sequence: CASSLAENYEQYF. In DNA, the CDR3 is TGTGCCAGCAGCTTAGCAGAGAACTACGAGCAGTACTTC.

Written as DNA, the CDR3 is TGTGCCAGTAGGACAGGGGGTCTGAACACCGGGGAGCTGTTTTTT. Its protein product is CASRTGGLNTGELFF. The V gene is TRBV19, the J gene TRBJ2-2; TRBD1 aligns across 9 bases. Germline V gene data show CDR1 as LNHDA and CDR2 as SQIVND (reference sequence). J gave up 1 base and V 6 bases, and 3 bases lay outside the gene matches. There are 15 residues in the CDR3.

In this sample, this clone turned up a few times. The CDR3 reads CAIDPGTGELFF. CDR3 sequence (DNA): TGCGCGATTGATCCAGGCACCGGGGAGCTGTTTTTT. The chain uses TRBV29-1 and TRBJ2-2; D gene uncertain. Germline-derived CDR1 and CDR2 are SQVTM and ANQGSEA. The CDR3 runs to 12 residues.

This chain connects TRBV7-9 to TRBJ1-1; 7 nucleotides agree with TRBD1. Germline-derived CDR1 and CDR2 are SEHNR and FQNEAQ (reference sequence). With 0 bases clipped from V and 3 bases from J, the junction kept 7 bases outside the gene matches. The CDR3 covers 16 residues. CDR3 sequence (DNA): TGTGCCAGCAGCTTAGCTGGACAGGTGGGGCACACTGAAGCTTTCTTT. This translates into CASSLAGQVGHTEAFF. Complete variable domain (other parts from reference TRBV7-9 and TRBJ1-1): DTGVSQNPRHKITKRGQNVTFRCDPISEHNRLYWYRQTLGQGPEFLTYFQNEAQLEKSRLLSDRFSAERPKGSFSTLEIQRTEQGDSAMYLCASSLAGQVGHTEAFFGQGTRLTVV.

The chain employs TRBV28 and TRBJ2-2; 9 bases fit TRBD2. Trimming cost V 5 bases and J 1 base; bases outside gene matches: 2. There are 15 residues in the CDR3. CDR1 and CDR2 (germline): MDHEN, SYDVKM. As DNA, the CDR3 is TGTGCCAGCAGTGATAGCGGGAGGAACACCGGGGAGCTGTTTTTT. It translates to CASSDSGRNTGELFF. The full variable domain, its missing parts supplied by reference TRBV28 and TRBJ2-2, is DVKVTQSSRYLVKRTGEKVFLECVQDMDHENMFWYRQDPGLGLRLIYFSYDVKMKEKGDIPEGYSVSREKKERFSLILESASTNQTSMYLCASSDSGRNTGELFFGEGSRLTVL.

This clone has a single count. V gene TRBV28 combines with J gene TRBJ2-3, with 11 bases matching TRBD2. CDR3 length equals 15 residues. Trimming removed 3 bases from V and 5 bases from J; junction bases left unmatched: 4. The germline V gene encodes CDR1 MDHEN and CDR2 SYDVKM. The DNA of the CDR3 is TGTGCCAGCAGTTTCGATAGCGGGAGGGTAGATACGCAGTATTTT. Translation gives CASSFDSGRVDTQYF.

This chain connects TRBV13 to TRBJ2-7; a possible D gene is TRBD1 (5 bases). CDR1 and CDR2 (germline): PRHDT, FYEKMQ (reference sequence). V was trimmed by 5 bases and J by 1 base, leaving 9 bases between them. This CDR3 comprises 13 residues. The CDR3 DNA reads TGTGCCAGCAGCCTCCAGGGATCCTACGAGCAGTACTTC. Translating it yields CASSLQGSYEQYF.